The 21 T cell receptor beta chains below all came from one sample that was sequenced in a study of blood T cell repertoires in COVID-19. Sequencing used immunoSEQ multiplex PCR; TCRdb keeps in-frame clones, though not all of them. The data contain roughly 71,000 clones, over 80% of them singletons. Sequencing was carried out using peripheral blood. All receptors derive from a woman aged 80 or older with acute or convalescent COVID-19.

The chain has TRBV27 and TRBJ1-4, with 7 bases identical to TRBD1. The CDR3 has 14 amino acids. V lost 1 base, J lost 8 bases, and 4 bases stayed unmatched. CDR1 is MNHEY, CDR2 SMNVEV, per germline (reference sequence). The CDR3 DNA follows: TGTGCCAGCAGTTTATTAACCAGGGGGGAAAAACTGTTTTTT. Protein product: CASSLLTRGEKLFF.

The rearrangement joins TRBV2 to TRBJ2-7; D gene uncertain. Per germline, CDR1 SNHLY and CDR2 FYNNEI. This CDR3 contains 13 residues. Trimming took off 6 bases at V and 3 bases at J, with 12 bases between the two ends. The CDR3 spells CASRPDGLYEQYF. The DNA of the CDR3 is TGTGCCAGCAGGCCAGATGGCCTCTACGAGCAGTACTTC.

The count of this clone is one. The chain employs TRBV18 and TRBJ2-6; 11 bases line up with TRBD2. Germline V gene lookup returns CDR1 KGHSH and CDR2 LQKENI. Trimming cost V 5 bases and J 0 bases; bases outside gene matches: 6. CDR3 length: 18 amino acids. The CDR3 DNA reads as TGTGCCAGCTCAAGGGGACTAGCGGACCCCTCTGGGGCCAACGTCCTGACTTTC. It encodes CASSRGLADPSGANVLTF.

The CDR3 protein is CSAGAGGSETQYF. The DNA of the CDR3 is TGCAGCGCGGGAGCGGGGGGATCAGAGACCCAGTACTTC. This rearrangement joins TRBV29-1 to TRBJ2-5, with 9 bases matching TRBD2. The CDR3 has 13 residues. Trimming removed 7 bases from V and 4 bases from J; junction bases left unmatched: 7. Germline CDR1 reads SQVTM; CDR2 reads ANQGSEA.

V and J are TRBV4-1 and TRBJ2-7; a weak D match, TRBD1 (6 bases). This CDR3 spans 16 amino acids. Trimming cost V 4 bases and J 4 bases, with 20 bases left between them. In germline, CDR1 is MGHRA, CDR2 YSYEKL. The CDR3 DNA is TGCGCCAGCAGCCCCGAGATGGGCAGGGGCATATACGAGCAGTACTTC. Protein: CASSPEMGRGIYEQYF.

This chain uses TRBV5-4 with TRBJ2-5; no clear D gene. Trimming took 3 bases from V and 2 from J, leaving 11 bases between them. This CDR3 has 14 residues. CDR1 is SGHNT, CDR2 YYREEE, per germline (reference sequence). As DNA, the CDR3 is TGTGCCAGCAGCTCTTTTCCCACTCAAGAGACCCAGTACTTC. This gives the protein CASSSFPTQETQYF.

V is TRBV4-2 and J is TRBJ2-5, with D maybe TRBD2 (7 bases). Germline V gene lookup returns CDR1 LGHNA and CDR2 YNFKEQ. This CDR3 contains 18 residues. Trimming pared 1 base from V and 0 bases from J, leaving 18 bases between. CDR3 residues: CASSQGASGGGHQETQYF. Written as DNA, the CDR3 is TGTGCCAGCAGCCAAGGGGCCTCTGGCGGGGGCCACCAAGAGACCCAGTACTTC.

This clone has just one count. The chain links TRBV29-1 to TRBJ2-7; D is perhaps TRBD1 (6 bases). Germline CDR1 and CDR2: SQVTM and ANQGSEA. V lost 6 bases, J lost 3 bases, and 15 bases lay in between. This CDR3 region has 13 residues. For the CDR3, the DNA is TGCAGCGTGATGACAGGTTACATCTACGAGCAGTACTTC. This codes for CSVMTGYIYEQYF.

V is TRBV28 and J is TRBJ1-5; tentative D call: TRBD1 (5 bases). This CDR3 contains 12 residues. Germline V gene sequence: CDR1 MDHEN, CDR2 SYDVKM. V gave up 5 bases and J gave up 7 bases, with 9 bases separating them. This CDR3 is CASSDSTQPQHF. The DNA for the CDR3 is TGTGCCAGCAGTGACAGCACACAGCCCCAGCATTTT.

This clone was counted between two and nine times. The CDR3 is CASSRQGQGASGTEAFF. The CDR3 DNA sequence: TGTGCCAGCAGCAGACAGGGACAGGGGGCTAGCGGCACTGAAGCTTTCTTT. The V call is TRBV5-8, the J call TRBJ1-1; TRBD1 aligns across 12 bases. J gave up 4 bases and V 4 bases, and 11 bases lay outside the gene matches. Germline values: CDR1 SGHTS, CDR2 YDEGEE. The CDR3 is 17 residues long.

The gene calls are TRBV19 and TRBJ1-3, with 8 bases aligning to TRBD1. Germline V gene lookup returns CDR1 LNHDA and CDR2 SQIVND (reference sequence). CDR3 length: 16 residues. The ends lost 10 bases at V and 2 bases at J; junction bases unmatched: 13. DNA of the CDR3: TGTGCCACCTCTTACCTCCCGACAGGGGCTGGAAACACCATATATTTT. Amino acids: CATSYLPTGAGNTIYF.

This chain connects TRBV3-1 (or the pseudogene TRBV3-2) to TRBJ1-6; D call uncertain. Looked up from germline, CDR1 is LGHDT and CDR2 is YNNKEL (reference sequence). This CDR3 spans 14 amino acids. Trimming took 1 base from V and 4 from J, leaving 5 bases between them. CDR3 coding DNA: TGTGCCAGCAGCCAAGGTCCTTATAATTCACCCCTCCACTTT. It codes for CASSQGPYNSPLHF.

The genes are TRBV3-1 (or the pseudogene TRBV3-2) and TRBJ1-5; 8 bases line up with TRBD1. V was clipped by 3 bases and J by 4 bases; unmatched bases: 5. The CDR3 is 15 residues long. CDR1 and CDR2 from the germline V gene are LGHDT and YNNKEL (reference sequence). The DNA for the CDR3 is TGTGCCAGCAGCCACTCGACAGGGGATAATCAGCCCCAGCATTTT. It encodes CASSHSTGDNQPQHF.

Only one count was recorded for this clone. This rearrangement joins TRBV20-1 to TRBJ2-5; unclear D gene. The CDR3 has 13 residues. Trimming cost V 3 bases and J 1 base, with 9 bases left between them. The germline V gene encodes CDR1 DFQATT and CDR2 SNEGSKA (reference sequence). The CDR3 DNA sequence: TGCAGTGCTAGTATAAATCCCCAAGAGACCCAGTACTTC. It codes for CSASINPQETQYF.

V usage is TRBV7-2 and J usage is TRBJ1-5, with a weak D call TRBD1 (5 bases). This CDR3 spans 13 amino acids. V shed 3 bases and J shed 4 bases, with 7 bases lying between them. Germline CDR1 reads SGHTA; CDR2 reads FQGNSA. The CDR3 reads CASSLRGNQPQHF. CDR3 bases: TGTGCCAGCAGCTTGCGGGGGAATCAGCCCCAGCATTTT.

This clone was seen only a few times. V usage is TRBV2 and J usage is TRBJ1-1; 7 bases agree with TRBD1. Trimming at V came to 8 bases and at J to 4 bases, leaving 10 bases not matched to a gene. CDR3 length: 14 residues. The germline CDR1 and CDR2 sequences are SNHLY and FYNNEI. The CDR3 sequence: CASGGLTGSTEAFF. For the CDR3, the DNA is TGTGCCAGCGGGGGTTTGACAGGGAGCACTGAAGCTTTCTTT. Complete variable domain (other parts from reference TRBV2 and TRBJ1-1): EPEVTQTPSHQVTQMGQEVILRCVPISNHLYFYWYRQILGQKVEFLVSFYNNEISEKSEIFDDQFSVERPDGSNFTLKIRSTKLEDSAMYFCASGGLTGSTEAFFGQGTRLTVV.

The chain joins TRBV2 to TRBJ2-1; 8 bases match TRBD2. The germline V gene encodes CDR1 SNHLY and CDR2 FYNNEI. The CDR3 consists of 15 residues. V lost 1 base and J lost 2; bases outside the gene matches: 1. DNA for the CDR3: TGTGCCAGCAGTGAAGATAGCGGGGCCTACAATGAGCAGTTCTTC. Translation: CASSEDSGAYNEQFF.

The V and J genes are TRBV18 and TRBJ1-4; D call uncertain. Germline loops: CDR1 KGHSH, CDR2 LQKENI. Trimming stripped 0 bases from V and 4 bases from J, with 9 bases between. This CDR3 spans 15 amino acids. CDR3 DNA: TGTGCCAGCTCACCACCTTCACTGGTTAATGAAAAACTGTTTTTT. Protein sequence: CASSPPSLVNEKLFF.

The CDR3 reads CASSFGLGGAEAFF. The CDR3 DNA sequence: TGTGCCAGCAGTTTCGGTTTAGGGGGCGCTGAAGCTTTCTTT. The chain has TRBV28 and TRBJ1-1; 7 bases agree with TRBD1. The CDR3 loop spans 14 amino acids. J lost 6 bases, V lost 3 bases, and 7 bases had no gene match. Germline values: CDR1 MDHEN, CDR2 SYDVKM.

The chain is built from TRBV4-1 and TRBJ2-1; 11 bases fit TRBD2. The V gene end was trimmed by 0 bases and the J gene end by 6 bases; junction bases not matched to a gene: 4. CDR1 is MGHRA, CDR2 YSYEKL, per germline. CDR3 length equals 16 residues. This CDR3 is CASSQDFSGRANEQFF. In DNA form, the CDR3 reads TGCGCCAGCAGCCAAGATTTTAGCGGGAGGGCCAATGAGCAGTTCTTC.

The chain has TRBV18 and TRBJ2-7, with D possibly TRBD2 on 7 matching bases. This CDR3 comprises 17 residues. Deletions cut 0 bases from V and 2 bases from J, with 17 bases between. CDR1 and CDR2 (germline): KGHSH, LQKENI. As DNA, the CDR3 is TGTGCCAGCTCACCACCGGGGGGGCAAGGTCCTACCTACGAGCAGTACTTC. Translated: CASSPPGGQGPTYEQYF.